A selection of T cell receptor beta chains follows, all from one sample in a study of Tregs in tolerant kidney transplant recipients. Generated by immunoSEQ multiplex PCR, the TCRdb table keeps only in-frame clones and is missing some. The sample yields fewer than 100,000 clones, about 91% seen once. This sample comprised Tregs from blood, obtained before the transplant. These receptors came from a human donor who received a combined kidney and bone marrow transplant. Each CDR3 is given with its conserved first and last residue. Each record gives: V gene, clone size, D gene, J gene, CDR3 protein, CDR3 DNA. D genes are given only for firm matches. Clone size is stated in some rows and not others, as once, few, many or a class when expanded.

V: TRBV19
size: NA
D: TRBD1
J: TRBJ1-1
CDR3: CASLDRGQDTEAFF
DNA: TGTGCCAGCCTAGACAGGGGGCAGGACACTGAAGCTTTCTTT

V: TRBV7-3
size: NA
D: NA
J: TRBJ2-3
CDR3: CASSFGRAGDTQYF
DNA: TGTGCCAGCAGCTTCGGCAGGGCGGGAGATACGCAGTATTTT

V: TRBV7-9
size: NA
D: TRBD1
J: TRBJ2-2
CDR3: CASREQGAAGELFF
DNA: TGTGCCAGCAGGGAACAGGGGGCTGCCGGGGAGCTGTTTTTT

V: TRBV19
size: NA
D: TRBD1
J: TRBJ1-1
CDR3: CASSIGQVSEAFF
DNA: TGTGCCAGTAGTATTGGACAGGTGTCTGAAGCTTTCTTT

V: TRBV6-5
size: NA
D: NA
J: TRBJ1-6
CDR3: CASSYASQGNSPLHF
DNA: TGTGCCAGCAGTTATGCGAGCCAGGGCAATTCACCCCTCCACTTT

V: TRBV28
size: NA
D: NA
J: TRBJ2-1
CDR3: CASSSNWNEQFF
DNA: TGTGCCAGCAGCTCCAATTGGAATGAGCAGTTCTTC

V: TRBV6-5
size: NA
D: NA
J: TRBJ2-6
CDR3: CASSYSRGSGANVLTF
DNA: TGTGCCAGCAGTTACTCCAGGGGCTCTGGGGCCAACGTCCTGACTTTC

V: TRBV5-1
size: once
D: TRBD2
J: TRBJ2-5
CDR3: CASKRGDQETQYF
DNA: TGCGCCAGCAAGCGGGGGGACCAAGAGACCCAGTACTTC

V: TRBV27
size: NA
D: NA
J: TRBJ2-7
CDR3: CASSFKVFYEQYF
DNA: TGTGCCAGCAGTTTCAAGGTTTTCTACGAGCAGTACTTC

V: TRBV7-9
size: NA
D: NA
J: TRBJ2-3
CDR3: CASRTGTSSPDTQYF
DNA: TGTGCCAGCAGAACCGGGACTTCCAGCCCAGATACGCAGTATTTT

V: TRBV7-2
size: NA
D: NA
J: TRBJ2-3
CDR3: CASSSAPGAFGTDTQYF
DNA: TGTGCCAGCAGCTCTGCCCCAGGGGCGTTTGGCACAGATACGCAGTATTTT

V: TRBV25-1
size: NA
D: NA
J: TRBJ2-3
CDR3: CASSNVADTQYF
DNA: TGTGCCAGCAGTAACGTGGCAGATACGCAGTATTTT

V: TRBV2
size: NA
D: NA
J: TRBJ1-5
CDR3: CASSSVWGPDQPQHF
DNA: TGTGCCAGCAGTTCCGTTTGGGGGCCCGATCAGCCCCAGCATTTT

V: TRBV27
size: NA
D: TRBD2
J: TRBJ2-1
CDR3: CASRGLAVTNEQFF
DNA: TGTGCCAGCAGGGGACTAGCGGTAACCAATGAGCAGTTCTTC

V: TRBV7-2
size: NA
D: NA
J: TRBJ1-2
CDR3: CASSSSGGTLYGYTF
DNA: TGTGCCAGCAGCTCCAGCGGGGGCACCTTGTATGGCTACACCTTC

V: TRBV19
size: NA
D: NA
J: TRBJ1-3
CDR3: CASTTPGQGNTIYF
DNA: TGTGCCAGTACCACACCGGGACAAGGAAACACCATATATTTT

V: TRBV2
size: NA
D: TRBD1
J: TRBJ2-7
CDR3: CATSSQGAPEQYF
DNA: TGTGCCACTTCCAGCCAGGGGGCCCCCGAGCAGTACTTC

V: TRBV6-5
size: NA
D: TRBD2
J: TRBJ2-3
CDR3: CASRPSGRGTDTQYF
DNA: TGTGCCAGCAGACCCAGCGGGAGGGGCACAGATACGCAGTATTTT

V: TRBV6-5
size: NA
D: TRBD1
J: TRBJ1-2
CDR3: CASSRGQGARGYTF
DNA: TGTGCCAGCAGCCGGGGACAGGGGGCTAGGGGCTACACCTTC

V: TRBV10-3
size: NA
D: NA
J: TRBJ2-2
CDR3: CAITNSGAGGELFF
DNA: TGTGCCATCACTAACTCAGGGGCGGGCGGGGAGCTGTTTTTT

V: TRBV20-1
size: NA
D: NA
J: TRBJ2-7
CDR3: CSAPTTYEQYF
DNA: TGCAGTGCCCCCACAACGTACGAGCAGTACTTC

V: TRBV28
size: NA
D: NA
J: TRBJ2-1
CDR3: CASSLVGRRDEQFF
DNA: TGTGCCAGCAGTTTAGTGGGGCGGAGGGATGAGCAGTTCTTC

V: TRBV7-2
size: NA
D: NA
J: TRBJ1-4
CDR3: CASSLVLNEKLFF
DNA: TGTGCCAGCAGCTTAGTTCTGAATGAAAAACTGTTTTTT

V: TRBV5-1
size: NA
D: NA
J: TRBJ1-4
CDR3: CASSLKESPVGKLFF
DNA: TGCGCCAGCAGCTTGAAGGAGAGCCCTGTTGGAAAACTGTTTTTT

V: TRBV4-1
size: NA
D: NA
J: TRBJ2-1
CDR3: CASSPAIGESYNEQFF
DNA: TGCGCCAGCAGCCCGGCCATAGGTGAGTCCTACAATGAGCAGTTCTTC

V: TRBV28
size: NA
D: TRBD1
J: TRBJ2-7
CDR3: CASSPPRGHYEQYF
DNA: TGTGCCAGCAGTCCCCCCAGGGGGCACTACGAGCAGTACTTC

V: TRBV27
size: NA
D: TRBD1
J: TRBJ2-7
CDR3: CASSGIRQGFGEQYF
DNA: TGTGCCAGCAGTGGGATTAGACAGGGATTCGGGGAGCAGTACTTC

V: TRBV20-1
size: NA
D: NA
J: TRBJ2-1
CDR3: CSARRNEQFF
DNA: TGCAGTGCTAGGAGGAATGAGCAGTTCTTC

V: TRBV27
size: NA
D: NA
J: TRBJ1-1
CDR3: CASSLFRTGRTEAFF
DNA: TGTGCCAGCAGTTTATTTCGGACGGGTAGGACTGAAGCTTTCTTT

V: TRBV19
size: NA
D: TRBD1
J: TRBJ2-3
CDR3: CASSARDSAVIDTQYF
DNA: TGTGCCAGTAGTGCCAGGGACAGCGCGGTCATCGATACGCAGTATTTT

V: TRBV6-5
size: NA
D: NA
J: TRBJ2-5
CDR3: CASSYGGAQETQYF
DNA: TGTGCCAGCAGTTACGGGGGGGCTCAAGAGACCCAGTACTTC

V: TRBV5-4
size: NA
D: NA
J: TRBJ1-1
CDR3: CASSLGSSGFTEAFF
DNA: TGTGCCAGCAGCTTGGGGTCGTCGGGATTCACTGAAGCTTTCTTT

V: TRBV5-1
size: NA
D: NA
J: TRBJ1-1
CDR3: CASSFWGDTEAFF
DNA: TGCGCCAGCAGCTTCTGGGGGGACACTGAAGCTTTCTTT

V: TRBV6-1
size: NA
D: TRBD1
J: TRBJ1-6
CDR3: CASTTDRGRNSPLHF
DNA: TGTGCCAGCACCACAGACAGGGGTCGGAATTCACCCCTCCACTTT

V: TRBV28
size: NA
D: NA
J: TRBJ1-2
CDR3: CASNTANYGYTF
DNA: TGTGCCAGCAACACAGCTAACTATGGCTACACCTTC

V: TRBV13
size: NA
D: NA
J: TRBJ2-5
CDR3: CASSEYQETQYF
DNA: TGTGCCAGCAGCGAGTACCAAGAGACCCAGTACTTC

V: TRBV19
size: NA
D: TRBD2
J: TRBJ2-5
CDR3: CASSSGAYAGGQETQYF
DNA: TGTGCCAGTAGTAGTGGGGCCTATGCGGGAGGCCAAGAGACCCAGTACTTC

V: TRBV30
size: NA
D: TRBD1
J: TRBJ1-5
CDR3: CAWSGDRGGQPQHF
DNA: TGTGCCTGGAGTGGGGACAGGGGCGGCCAGCCCCAGCATTTT

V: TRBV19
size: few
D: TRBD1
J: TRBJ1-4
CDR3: CASSIAGTGHEKLFF
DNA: TGTGCCAGTAGTATAGCCGGGACAGGACATGAAAAACTGTTTTTT

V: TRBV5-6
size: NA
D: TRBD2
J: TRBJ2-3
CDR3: CASSTRLADTDTQYF
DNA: TGTGCCAGCAGCACACGACTAGCGGACACAGATACGCAGTATTTT

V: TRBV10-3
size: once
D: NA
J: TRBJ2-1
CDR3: CAISGRNEQFF
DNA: TGTGCCATCAGTGGGAGGAATGAGCAGTTCTTC

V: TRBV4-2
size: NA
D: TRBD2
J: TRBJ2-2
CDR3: CASSHTLARGVLNTGELFF
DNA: TGTGCCAGCAGCCATACACTAGCGAGAGGGGTTTTGAACACCGGGGAGCTGTTTTTT